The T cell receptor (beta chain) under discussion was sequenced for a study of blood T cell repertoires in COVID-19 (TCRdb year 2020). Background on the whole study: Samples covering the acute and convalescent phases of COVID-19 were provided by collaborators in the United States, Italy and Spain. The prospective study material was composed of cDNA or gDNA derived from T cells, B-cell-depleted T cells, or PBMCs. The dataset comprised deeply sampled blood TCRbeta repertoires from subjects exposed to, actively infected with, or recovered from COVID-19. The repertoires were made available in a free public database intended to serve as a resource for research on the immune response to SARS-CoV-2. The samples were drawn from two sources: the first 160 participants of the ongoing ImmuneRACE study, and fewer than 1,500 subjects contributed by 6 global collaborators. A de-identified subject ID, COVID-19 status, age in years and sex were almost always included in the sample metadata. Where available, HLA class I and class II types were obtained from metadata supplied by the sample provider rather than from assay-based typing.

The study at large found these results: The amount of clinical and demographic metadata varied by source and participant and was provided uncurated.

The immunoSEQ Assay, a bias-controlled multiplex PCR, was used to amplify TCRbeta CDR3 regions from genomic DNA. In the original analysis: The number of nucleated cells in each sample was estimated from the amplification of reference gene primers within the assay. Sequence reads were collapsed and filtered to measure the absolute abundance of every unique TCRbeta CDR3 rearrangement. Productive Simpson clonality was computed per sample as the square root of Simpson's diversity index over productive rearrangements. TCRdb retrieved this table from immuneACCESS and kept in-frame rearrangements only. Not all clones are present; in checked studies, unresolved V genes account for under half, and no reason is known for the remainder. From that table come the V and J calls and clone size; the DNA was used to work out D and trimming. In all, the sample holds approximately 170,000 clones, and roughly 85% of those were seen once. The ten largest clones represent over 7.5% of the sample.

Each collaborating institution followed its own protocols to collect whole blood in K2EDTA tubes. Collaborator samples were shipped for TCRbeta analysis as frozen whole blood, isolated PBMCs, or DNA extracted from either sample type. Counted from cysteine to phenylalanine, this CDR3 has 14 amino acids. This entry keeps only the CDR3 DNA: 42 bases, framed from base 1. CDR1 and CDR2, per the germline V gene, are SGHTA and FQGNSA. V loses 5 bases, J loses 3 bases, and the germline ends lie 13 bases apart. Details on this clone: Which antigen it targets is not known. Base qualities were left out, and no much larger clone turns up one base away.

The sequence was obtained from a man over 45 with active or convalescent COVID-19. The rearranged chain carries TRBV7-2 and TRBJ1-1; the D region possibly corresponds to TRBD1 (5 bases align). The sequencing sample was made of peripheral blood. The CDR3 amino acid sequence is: CASSPRGYDTEAFF. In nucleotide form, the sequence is TGTGCCAGCAGCCCCCGGGGGTATGACACTGAAGCTTTCTTT.